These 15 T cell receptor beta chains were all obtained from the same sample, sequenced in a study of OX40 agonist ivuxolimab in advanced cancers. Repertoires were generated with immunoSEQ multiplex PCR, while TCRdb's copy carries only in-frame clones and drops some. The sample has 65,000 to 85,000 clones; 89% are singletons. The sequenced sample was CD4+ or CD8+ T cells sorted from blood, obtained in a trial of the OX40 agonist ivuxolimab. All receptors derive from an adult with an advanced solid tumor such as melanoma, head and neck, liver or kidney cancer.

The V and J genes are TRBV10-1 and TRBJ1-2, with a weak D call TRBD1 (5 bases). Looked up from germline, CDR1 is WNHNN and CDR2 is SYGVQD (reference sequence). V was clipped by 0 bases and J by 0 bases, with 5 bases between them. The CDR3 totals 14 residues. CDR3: CASSESGANYGYTF. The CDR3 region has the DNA TGCGCCAGCAGTGAGTCGGGGGCTAACTATGGCTACACCTTC.

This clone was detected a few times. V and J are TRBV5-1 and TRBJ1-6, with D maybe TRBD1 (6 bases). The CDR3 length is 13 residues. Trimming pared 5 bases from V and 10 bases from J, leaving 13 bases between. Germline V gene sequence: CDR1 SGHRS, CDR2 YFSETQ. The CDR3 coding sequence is TGCGCCAGCAGGAGGGCAGGGGTGTCACCCCTCCACTTT. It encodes CASRRAGVSPLHF. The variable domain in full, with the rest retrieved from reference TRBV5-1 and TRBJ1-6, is KAGVTQTPRYLIKTRGQQVTLSCSPISGHRSVSWYQQTPGQGLQFLFEYFSETQRNKGNFPGRFSGRQFSNSRSEMNVSTLELGDSALYLCASRRAGVSPLHFGNGTRLTVT.

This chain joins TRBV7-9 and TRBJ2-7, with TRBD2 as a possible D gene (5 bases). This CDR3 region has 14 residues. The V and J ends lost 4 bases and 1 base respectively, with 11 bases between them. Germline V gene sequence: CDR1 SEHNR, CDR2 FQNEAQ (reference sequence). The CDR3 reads CASSSTKSSYEQYF. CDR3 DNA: TGTGCCAGCAGCTCGACTAAATCATCCTACGAGCAGTACTTC.

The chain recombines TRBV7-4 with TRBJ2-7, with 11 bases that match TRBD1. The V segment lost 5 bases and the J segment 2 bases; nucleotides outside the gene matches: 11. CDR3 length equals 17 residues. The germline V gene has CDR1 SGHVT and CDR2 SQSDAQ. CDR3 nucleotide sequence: TGTGCCAGCAGCCCTTACCCGGGACAGGGGGATCCCTACGAGCAGTACTTC. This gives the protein CASSPYPGQGDPYEQYF.

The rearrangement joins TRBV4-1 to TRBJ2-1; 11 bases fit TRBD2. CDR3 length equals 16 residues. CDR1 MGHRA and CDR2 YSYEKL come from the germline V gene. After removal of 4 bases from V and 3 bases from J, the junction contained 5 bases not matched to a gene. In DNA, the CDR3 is TGCGCCAGCAGCCGCCCCGGGACTAGCGGCTACAATGAGCAGTTCTTC. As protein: CASSRPGTSGYNEQFF.

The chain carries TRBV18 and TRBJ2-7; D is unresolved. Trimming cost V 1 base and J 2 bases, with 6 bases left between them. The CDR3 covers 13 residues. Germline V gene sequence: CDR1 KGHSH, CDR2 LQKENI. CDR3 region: CASSPLPAYEQYF. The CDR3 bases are TGTGCCAGCTCACCACTCCCGGCCTACGAGCAGTACTTC.

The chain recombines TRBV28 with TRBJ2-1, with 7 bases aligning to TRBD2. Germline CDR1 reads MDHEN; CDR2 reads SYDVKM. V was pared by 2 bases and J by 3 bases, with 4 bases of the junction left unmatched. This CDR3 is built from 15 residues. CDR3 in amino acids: CASSLPGGSYNEQFF. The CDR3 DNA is TGTGCCAGCAGTTTACCGGGAGGAAGCTACAATGAGCAGTTCTTC. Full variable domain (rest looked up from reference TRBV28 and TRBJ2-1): DVKVTQSSRYLVKRTGEKVFLECVQDMDHENMFWYRQDPGLGLRLIYFSYDVKMKEKGDIPEGYSVSREKKERFSLILESASTNQTSMYLCASSLPGGSYNEQFFGPGTRLTVL.

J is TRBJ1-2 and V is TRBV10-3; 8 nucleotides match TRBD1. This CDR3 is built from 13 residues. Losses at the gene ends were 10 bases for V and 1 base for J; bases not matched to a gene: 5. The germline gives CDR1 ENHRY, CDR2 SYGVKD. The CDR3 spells CATTGQGNYGYTF. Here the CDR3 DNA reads TGTGCCACTACCGGACAGGGTAACTATGGCTACACCTTC.

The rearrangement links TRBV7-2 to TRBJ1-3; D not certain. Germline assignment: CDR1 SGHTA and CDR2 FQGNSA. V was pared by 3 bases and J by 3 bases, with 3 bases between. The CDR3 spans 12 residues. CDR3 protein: CASSFRGNTIYF. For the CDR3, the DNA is TGTGCCAGCAGCTTTCGTGGAAACACCATATATTTT.

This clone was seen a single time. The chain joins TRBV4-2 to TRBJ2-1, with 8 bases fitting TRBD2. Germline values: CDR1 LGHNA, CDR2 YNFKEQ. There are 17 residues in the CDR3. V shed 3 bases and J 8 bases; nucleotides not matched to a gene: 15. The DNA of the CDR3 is TGTGCCAGCAGCCAGCCTCTGACTAGCGAATCGGGCGATGAGCAGTTCTTC. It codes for CASSQPLTSESGDEQFF.

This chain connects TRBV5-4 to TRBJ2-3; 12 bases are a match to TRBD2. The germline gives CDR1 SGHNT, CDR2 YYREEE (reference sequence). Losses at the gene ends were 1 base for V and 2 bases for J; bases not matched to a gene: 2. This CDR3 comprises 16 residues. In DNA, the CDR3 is TGTGCCAGCAGCTTGCTAGCGGGAGGGCCCACAGATACGCAGTATTTT. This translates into CASSLLAGGPTDTQYF.

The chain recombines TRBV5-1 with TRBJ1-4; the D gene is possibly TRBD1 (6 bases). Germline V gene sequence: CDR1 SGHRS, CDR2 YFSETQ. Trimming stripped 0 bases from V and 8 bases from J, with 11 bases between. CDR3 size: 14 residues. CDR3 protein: CASSLATGREKLFF. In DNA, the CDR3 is TGCGCCAGCAGCTTGGCAACAGGGAGGGAAAAACTGTTTTTT.

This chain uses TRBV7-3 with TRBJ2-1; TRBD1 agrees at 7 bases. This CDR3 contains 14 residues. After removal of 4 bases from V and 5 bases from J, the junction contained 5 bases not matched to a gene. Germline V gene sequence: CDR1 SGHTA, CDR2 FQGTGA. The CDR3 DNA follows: TGTGCCAGCAGCTCGACAGGGCAGCACAATGAGCAGTTCTTC. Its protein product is CASSSTGQHNEQFF.

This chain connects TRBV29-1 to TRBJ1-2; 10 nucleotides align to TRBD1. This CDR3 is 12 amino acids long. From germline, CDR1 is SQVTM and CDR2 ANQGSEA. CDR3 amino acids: CIRGTGDYGYTF. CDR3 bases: TGCATCCGGGGGACAGGGGACTATGGCTACACCTTC.

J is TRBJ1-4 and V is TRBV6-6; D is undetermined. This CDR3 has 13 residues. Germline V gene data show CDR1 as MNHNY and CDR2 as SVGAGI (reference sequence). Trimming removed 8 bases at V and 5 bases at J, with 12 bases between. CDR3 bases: TGTGCCAGCGGACGGCACCCGAATGAAAAACTGTTTTTT. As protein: CASGRHPNEKLFF.